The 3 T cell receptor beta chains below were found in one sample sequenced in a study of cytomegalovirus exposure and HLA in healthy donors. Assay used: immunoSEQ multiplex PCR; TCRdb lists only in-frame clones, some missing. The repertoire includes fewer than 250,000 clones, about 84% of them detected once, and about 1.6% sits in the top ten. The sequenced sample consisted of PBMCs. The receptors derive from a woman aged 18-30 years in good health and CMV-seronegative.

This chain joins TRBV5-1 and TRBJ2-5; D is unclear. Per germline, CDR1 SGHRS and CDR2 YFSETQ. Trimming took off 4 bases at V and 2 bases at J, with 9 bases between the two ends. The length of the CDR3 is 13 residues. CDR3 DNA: TGCGCCAGCAGCACACAAGTGCAAGAGACCCAGTACTTC. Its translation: CASSTQVQETQYF.

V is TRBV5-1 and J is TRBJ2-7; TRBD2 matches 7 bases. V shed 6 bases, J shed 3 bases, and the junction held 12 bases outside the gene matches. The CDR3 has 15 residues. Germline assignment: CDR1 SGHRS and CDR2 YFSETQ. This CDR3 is CASTWVEGGGYEQYF. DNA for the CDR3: TGCGCCAGCACCTGGGTGGAGGGCGGGGGCTACGAGCAGTACTTC.

CDR3 nucleotides: TGTGCCAGCAGTTTCGGCAGGGGGTATGAAAAACTGTTTTTT. It yields the protein CASSFGRGYEKLFF. This chain links TRBV27 with TRBJ1-4; 7 bases line up with TRBD1. CDR3 length: 14 residues. V was clipped by 3 bases and J by 6 bases; unmatched bases: 4. Germline V gene data show CDR1 as MNHEY and CDR2 as SMNVEV (reference sequence).